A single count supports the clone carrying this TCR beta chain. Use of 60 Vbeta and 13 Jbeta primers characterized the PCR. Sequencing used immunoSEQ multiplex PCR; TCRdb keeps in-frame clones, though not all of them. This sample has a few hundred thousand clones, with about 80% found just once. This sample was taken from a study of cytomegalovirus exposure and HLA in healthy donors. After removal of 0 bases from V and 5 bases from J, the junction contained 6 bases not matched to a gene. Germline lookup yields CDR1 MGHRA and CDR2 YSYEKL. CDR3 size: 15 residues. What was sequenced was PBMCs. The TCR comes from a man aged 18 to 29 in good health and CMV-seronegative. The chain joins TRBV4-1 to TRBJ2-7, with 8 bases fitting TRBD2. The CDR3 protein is CASSQDGPTSDEQYF. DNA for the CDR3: TGCGCCAGCAGCCAAGATGGACCGACTAGCGACGAGCAGTACTTC.